One and the same sample provided the 28 T cell receptor beta chains below, sequenced in a study of breast tumors, draining lymph nodes, adjacent tissues. Samples came from axillary lymph nodes draining the breast cancer. TCRdb fed the multiplex PCR reads into MiXCR, producing one record per CDR3 protein. The sample consists of roughly 86,000 distinct CDR3 sequences, 15% to 20% of them appearing once. The material sequenced was axillary lymph node tissue. The receptors originated from a female donor with breast cancer. Some clones in this sample may be carry-over from other donors' samples.

Many counts were recorded for this clonotype. This rearrangement joins TRBV20-1 to TRBJ2-2; no definite D call. V lost 3 bases to trimming and J lost 5 bases, with 10 bases between them. The CDR3 sequence is 13 residues long. Germline-derived CDR1 and CDR2 are DFQATT and SNEGSKA (reference sequence). CDR3 DNA sequence: TGCAGTGCTAGGCCTCTGGGTACCGGGGAGCTGTTTTTT. This sequence encodes CSARPLGTGELFF.

This clonotype was picked up many times. The chain links TRBV7-9 to TRBJ1-4; a weak D match, TRBD1 (5 bases). Germline V CDR1 and CDR2: SEHNR, FQNEAQ (reference sequence). The CDR3 spans 14 residues. V was cut by 6 bases and J by 1 base, with 9 bases left in between. CDR3 loop: CASSHTGTNEKLFF. The CDR3 DNA reads as TGTGCCAGCAGTCACACAGGAACTAATGAAAAACTGTTTTTT.

This clonotype occurred many times. The chain carries TRBV7-2 and TRBJ2-7; D is uncertain. Between the trimmed V and J ends, which lost 7 bases and 2 bases, there was a span of 18 bases. Germline assignment: CDR1 SGHTA and CDR2 FQGNSA. The CDR3 spans 15 residues. CDR3 residues: CASTAQVSSPYEQYF. The CDR3 DNA follows: TGTGCCAGCACCGCCCAGGTATCCAGCCCCTACGAGCAGTACTTC.

This clonotype showed up just once. A much larger clonotype is one base distant, so this may be a read error. The rearrangement links TRBV12-3 or TRBV12-4 to TRBJ2-5; 8 bases agree with TRBD1. This CDR3 has 14 amino acids. The CDR3 protein is CASSTRGRRETQCF. The CDR3 coding sequence is TGTGCCAGCAGCACCAGGGGGCGCAGGGAGACCCAGTGCTTC.

In its sample, this clonotype was seen many times. The J gene is TRBJ2-2, the V gene TRBV15, with 8 bases matching TRBD1. The trim removed 8 bases at V and 1 base at J, leaving 6 bases unmatched. Germline loops: CDR1 LNHNV, CDR2 YYDKDF (reference sequence). This CDR3 has 15 residues. DNA of the CDR3: TGTGCCACCTACCCCGGGACAGGGAACACCGGGGAGCTGTTTTTT. It specifies CATYPGTGNTGELFF.

This clonotype was recorded many times. This chain links TRBV20-1 with TRBJ2-7; 7 nucleotides line up with TRBD1. The V gene end was trimmed by 4 bases and the J gene end by 2 bases; junction bases not matched to a gene: 5. CDR1 is DFQATT, CDR2 SNEGSKA, per germline (reference sequence). CDR3 length equals 13 residues. The CDR3 reads CSATPDRAYEQYF. Here the CDR3 DNA reads TGCAGTGCTACCCCCGACAGGGCCTACGAGCAGTACTTC.

This clonotype was seen many times. The gene calls are TRBV9 and TRBJ2-1; 11 bases fit TRBD2. The J segment lost 5 bases and the V segment lost 0 bases, leaving 7 bases of the junction unmatched. The CDR3 is 17 amino acids. In germline, CDR1 is SGDLS, CDR2 YYNGEE. The CDR3 region is CASSVDSSGRGHNEQFF. The CDR3 DNA reads TGTGCCAGCAGCGTAGATAGTAGCGGGAGGGGACACAATGAGCAGTTCTTC.

This clonotype was counted at least ten times. At one of its ends the junction is not consistent with the germline gene, which may arise from a read error. The V gene is TRBV6-5, the J gene TRBJ2-7, with TRBD2 as a possible D gene (5 bases). The CDR3 totals 14 residues. Germline V CDR1 and CDR2: MNHEY, SVGAGI. CDR3 bases: TGTGCCAGCATCTCGGTGGGAGACGCCTCACGATTCCACTTC. It codes for CASISVGDASRFHF.

This clonotype was counted at least ten times. CDR3 DNA sequence: TGCAGCGTGACAGGGGGCGATTCGACCCAGTACTTC. Residues: CSVTGGDSTQYF. The V gene is TRBV29-1, the J gene TRBJ2-5, with TRBD1 matching over 10 bases. Germline V gene data show CDR1 as SQVTM and CDR2 as ANQGSEA. This CDR3 spans 12 amino acids. Trimming removed 6 bases from V and 7 bases from J; junction bases left unmatched: 5.

This clonotype has a count of ten or more. The chain joins TRBV6-2 or TRBV6-3 to TRBJ2-3; the D gene is possibly TRBD2 (6 bases). Germline V gene data show CDR1 as MNHEY and CDR2 as SVGEGT. V was clipped by 4 bases and J by 7 bases, with 12 bases between them. There are 13 residues in the CDR3. CDR3 DNA sequence: TGTGCCAGCAGTTGGGGACTCGGAAATACGCAGTATTTT. Its protein product is CASSWGLGNTQYF.

The chain uses TRBV4-2 and TRBJ2-2, with D possibly TRBD2 on 6 matching bases. Germline CDR1 LGHNA, CDR2 YNFKEQ. The CDR3 is made up of 18 amino acids. V was pared by 0 bases and J by 0 bases, with 14 bases between. The CDR3 DNA follows: TGTGCCAGCAGCCAAGATTTAGTGCGCGGGACGAACACCGGGGAGCTGTTTTTT. It codes for CASSQDLVRGTNTGELFF.

About this clonotype itself: This may stem from a read error, because a much larger clone lies one nucleotide away. The chain uses TRBV6-5 and TRBJ2-1, with 11 bases matching TRBD1. Germline V gene data show CDR1 as MNHEY and CDR2 as SVGAGI. The CDR3 sequence is 15 residues long. DNA for the CDR3: TGTGCCAGCAGTCCCGAGGGACAGGGGGGTAATGAGCGGTTCTTC. Translating it yields CASSPEGQGGNERFF.

This clonotype came up many times. J is TRBJ2-1 and V is TRBV20-1, with D tentatively TRBD2 (6 bases). V lost 4 bases and J lost 9, with 16 bases in between. The CDR3 extends over 13 amino acids. Germline CDR1 DFQATT, CDR2 SNEGSKA (reference sequence). The CDR3 reads CSATPWEVVEQFF. CDR3 nucleotides: TGCAGTGCTACTCCGTGGGAGGTTGTTGAGCAGTTCTTC.

This clonotype has ten or more counts. V is TRBV6-2 or TRBV6-3 and J is TRBJ2-3; TRBD1 matches at 7 bases. CDR1 and CDR2 (germline): MNHEY, SVGEGT. The CDR3 is made up of 14 amino acids. After removal of 6 bases from V and 3 bases from J, the junction contained 6 bases not matched to a gene. The CDR3 reads CASRTGSRTDTQYF. CDR3 in DNA: TGTGCCAGCAGGACAGGGTCTCGAACAGATACGCAGTATTTT.

Notes on this clonotype: A much larger clone differs by one base, so this may be a read error. This chain joins TRBV7-2 and TRBJ2-1, with 14 bases matching TRBD2. Looked up from germline, CDR1 is SGHTA and CDR2 is FQGNSA. CDR3 length: 19 amino acids. With V trimmed by 3 bases and J by 0 bases, 7 bases remained unmatched. The CDR3 DNA follows: TGTGCCAGCAGCTTTCAGTTCGGGACTAGCGGGAGCTCCTACAATGAGCAGTTCTTC. Protein: CASSFQFGTSGSSYNEQFF.

As concerns this clonotype: Being one base from a much bigger clone, this may be a read error. The chain combines TRBV19 with TRBJ1-5, with 8 bases fitting TRBD1. The CDR3 is 18 amino acids. Unmatched junction bases numbered 18, after V lost 7 bases and J lost 4 bases. Germline V lookup: CDR1 LNHDA, CDR2 SQIVND (reference sequence). The CDR3 sequence: CASNGSPRGTGLNQPQHF. CDR3 in DNA: TGTGCCAGTAATGGGTCCCCCCGGGGGACAGGACTAAATCAGCCCCAGCATTTT. Full variable domain (rest looked up from reference TRBV19 and TRBJ1-5): DGGITQSPKYLFRKEGQNVTLSCEQNLNHDAMYWYRQDPGQGLRLIYYSQIVNDFQKGDIAEGYSVSREKKESFPLTVTSAQKNPTAFYLCASNGSPRGTGLNQPQHFGDGTRLSIL.

Regarding this clonotype: This may stem from a read error, because a much larger clone lies one nucleotide away. The V and J genes are TRBV3-1 and TRBJ2-5; D remains unclear. The CDR3 contains 14 residues. Germline lookup yields CDR1 LGHDT and CDR2 YNNKEL (reference sequence). Trimming removed 1 base from V and 2 bases from J, with 8 bases in between. The CDR3 DNA is TGTGCCAGCAGCCAAGGTCGGGCGCAAGAGACCCAGTACTTC. It is translated as CASSQGRAQETQYF.

This clonotype was picked up many times. This chain connects TRBV4-2 to TRBJ2-7; 7 nucleotides agree with TRBD2. V was pared by 3 bases and J by 3 bases, with 8 bases of the junction left unmatched. CDR1 and CDR2 (germline): LGHNA, YNFKEQ. The length of the CDR3 is 15 residues. This chain's CDR3 is CASSQVAGSHYEQYF. DNA for the CDR3: TGTGCCAGCAGCCAGGTAGCGGGCTCGCACTACGAGCAGTACTTC.

This clonotype was counted ten times or more. J is TRBJ1-5 and V is TRBV2, with D hard to call. In germline, CDR1 is SNHLY, CDR2 FYNNEI. CDR3 length equals 13 residues. Between the trimmed V and J ends, which lost 6 bases and 1 base, there was a span of 7 bases. CDR3 nucleotide sequence: TGTGCCAGCAGAGACACCAGCAATCAGCCCCAGCATTTT. Amino acid sequence: CASRDTSNQPQHF.

This clonotype has at least ten counts. This chain links TRBV19 with TRBJ2-1, with 10 bases fitting TRBD2. Losses at the gene ends were 5 bases for V and 1 base for J; bases not matched to a gene: 17. The length of the CDR3 is 20 residues. Germline values: CDR1 LNHDA, CDR2 SQIVND (reference sequence). The CDR3 loop reads CASSPLLAGEGLWSYNEQFF. DNA for the CDR3: TGTGCCAGTAGTCCCCTTCTAGCGGGAGAGGGACTATGGTCCTACAATGAGCAGTTCTTC.

About this clonotype itself: A read error may be the cause here, since a much bigger clone is one base away. The V and J genes are TRBV3-2 and TRBJ2-7; the D call in the table, TRBD2, was not verified against the DNA. TRBV3-2 is a pseudogene. This CDR3 spans 15 amino acids. The CDR3 DNA reads TGTACCAGCAGCCAGGTACTAGCGGGAAGTCACGAGCAGTACTTC. Its protein is CTSSQVLAGSHEQYF.

This clonotype was recorded at least ten times. This chain connects TRBV2 to TRBJ2-3, with D perhaps given as TRBD1 or TRBD2 (5 bases each). The germline CDR1 and CDR2 sequences are SNHLY and FYNNEI. Trimming took 1 base from V and 14 from J, leaving 16 bases between them. The CDR3 is made up of 13 amino acids. Written as DNA, the CDR3 is TGTGCCAGCAGTGAAGTAGGAATTGGGGACGCGTATTTT. Its protein product is CASSEVGIGDAYF.

This clonotype has ten or more counts. The chain employs TRBV20-1 and TRBJ1-6; the D is unclear. The CDR3 is 15 amino acids. Germline-derived CDR1 and CDR2 are DFQATT and SNEGSKA (reference sequence). The V and J ends lost 1 base and 6 bases respectively, with 13 bases between them. CDR3 coding DNA: TGCAGTGCTAGAGCCCCAGCTTCTTTTAATTCACCCCTCCACTTT. Translation gives CSARAPASFNSPLHF.

This rearrangement joins TRBV6-2 or TRBV6-3 to TRBJ2-2, with D possibly TRBD2 on 5 matching bases. CDR1 is MNHEY, CDR2 SVGEGT, per germline. The ends were cut back, 3 bases at V and 6 bases at J, with 20 bases in the middle. The CDR3 is 17 amino acids. The CDR3 coding sequence is TGTGCCAGCAGTTATTCCCTCGCCTCTAGCAGCCCCGGGGAGCTGTTTTTT. It translates to CASSYSLASSSPGELFF.

V and J are TRBV7-8 and TRBJ2-1; 9 bases map to TRBD2. CDR3 length: 16 residues. Trimming removed 1 base from V and 3 bases from J; junction bases left unmatched: 4. Looked up from germline, CDR1 is SGHVS and CDR2 is FQNEAQ. The CDR3 here is CASSLGGSGSYNEQFF. CDR3 DNA sequence: TGTGCCAGCAGCTTAGGAGGTAGCGGGAGCTACAATGAGCAGTTCTTC.

This clonotype was detected ten times or more. The rearrangement links TRBV5-1 to TRBJ2-1; possibly TRBD2 for D (5 bases). The V end was cut by 2 bases, the J end by 5 bases, with 14 bases between. The CDR3 consists of 15 residues. The germline gives CDR1 SGHRS, CDR2 YFSETQ. CDR3 DNA sequence: TGCGCCAGCAGCTTCCTGGACTTAAAACACAATGAGCAGTTCTTC. Encoded protein: CASSFLDLKHNEQFF.

This clonotype has ten or more counts. CDR3 coding DNA: TGCGCCAGCAGCTCGACCGGCGGAAGGGATGAAAAACTGTTTTTT. Protein sequence: CASSSTGGRDEKLFF. The chain uses TRBV5-1 and TRBJ1-4; D remains unclear. Trimming pared 3 bases from V and 6 bases from J, leaving 15 bases between. Looked up from germline, CDR1 is SGHRS and CDR2 is YFSETQ. The CDR3 extends over 15 amino acids.

In this sample, this clonotype turned up many times. The chain has TRBV9 and TRBJ1-4, with TRBD1 identical over 8 bases. The CDR3 spans 15 residues. Germline lookup yields CDR1 SGDLS and CDR2 YYNGEE. The V segment lost 2 bases and the J segment 5 bases; nucleotides outside the gene matches: 5. The CDR3 DNA reads TGTGCCAGCAGCGTTTCACAGGGGGGAAATGAAAAACTGTTTTTT. Translating gives CASSVSQGGNEKLFF.